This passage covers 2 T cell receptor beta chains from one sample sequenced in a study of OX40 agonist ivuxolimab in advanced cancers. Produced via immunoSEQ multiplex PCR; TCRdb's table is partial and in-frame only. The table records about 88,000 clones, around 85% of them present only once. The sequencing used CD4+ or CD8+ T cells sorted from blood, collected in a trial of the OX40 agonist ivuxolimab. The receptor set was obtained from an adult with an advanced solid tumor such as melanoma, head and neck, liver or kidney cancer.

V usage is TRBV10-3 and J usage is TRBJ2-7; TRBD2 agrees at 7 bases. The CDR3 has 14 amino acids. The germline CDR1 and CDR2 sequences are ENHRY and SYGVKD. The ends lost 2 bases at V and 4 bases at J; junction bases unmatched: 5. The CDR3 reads CAISEASGGYEQYF. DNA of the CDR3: TGTGCCATCAGTGAGGCTAGCGGAGGGTACGAGCAGTACTTC.

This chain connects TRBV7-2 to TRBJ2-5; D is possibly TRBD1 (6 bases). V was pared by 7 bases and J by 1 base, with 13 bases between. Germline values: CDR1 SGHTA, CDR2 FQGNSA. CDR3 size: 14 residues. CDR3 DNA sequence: TGTGCCAGCACCCGGACAGAAGCCCAAGAGACCCAGTACTTC. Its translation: CASTRTEAQETQYF.